Each of the 18 T cell receptor beta chains below was sequenced from the same sample in a study of T-cell reconstitution after alpha-beta-depleted transplantation in children. Unique molecular identifiers were incorporated into the prepared TCRbeta library. One entry per CDR3 protein, called by TCRdb with MiXCR from the PCR reads. The data show approximately 650,000 distinct CDR3 sequences, around 14% seen once. The sequences come from PBMCs, collected before TCRalphabeta/CD19-depleted stem cell transplant. The source of these receptors is a girl between 2 and 10 years old with congenital amegakaryocytic thrombocytopenia, due to receive a stem cell transplant.

To note about this clonotype: A much larger clone lies a single base off, so this may be a read error. The V gene is TRBV12-3 or TRBV12-4, the J gene TRBJ2-1; perhaps TRBD2 as D (9 bases). There are 20 residues in the CDR3. Here the CDR3 DNA reads TGTGCCAGCAGTTTAAGGACAGGGTATGTTAGCGGGAGCTCCTACAATGAGCAGCTCTTC. This encodes CASSLRTGYVSGSSYNEQLF.

This clonotype was seen a few times. V is TRBV7-2 and J is TRBJ2-7, with D perhaps TRBD2 (6 bases). The CDR3 consists of 14 residues. The germline gives CDR1 SGHTA, CDR2 FQGNSA. Between the trimmed V and J ends, which lost 4 bases and 4 bases, there was a span of 14 bases. CDR3 nucleotide sequence: TGTGCCAGCAGCTGGGGGGTTGTATCTTACGAGCAGTACTTC. The encoded protein is CASSWGVVSYEQYF. Based on the CDR3 plus reference TRBV7-2 and TRBJ2-7, the full variable domain is GAGVSQSPSNKVTEKGKDVELRCDPISGHTALYWYRQSLGQGLEFLIYFQGNSAPDKSGLPSDRFSAERTGGSVSTLTIQRTQQEDSAVYLCASSWGVVSYEQYFGPGTRLTVT.

This clonotype was observed many times. The chain links TRBV29-1 to TRBJ2-2; D possibly corresponds to TRBD1 (6 bases). The V and J ends lost 5 bases and 4 bases respectively, with 17 bases between them. There are 15 residues in the CDR3. The germline V gene encodes CDR1 SQVTM and CDR2 ANQGSEA. As DNA, the CDR3 is TGCAGCGTTTCGACGGGGACACTCCTCACCGGGGAGCTGTTTTTT. As protein: CSVSTGTLLTGELFF.

This clonotype was counted many times. The CDR3 DNA reads as TGTGCCAGCAGCGGCGGACAGACGGGGAGCACTGAAGCTTTCTTT. Residues: CASSGGQTGSTEAFF. The chain uses TRBV5-5 and TRBJ1-1; tentative D call: TRBD1 (6 bases). Germline V gene sequence: CDR1 SGHKS, CDR2 YYEKEE (reference sequence). V gave up 4 bases and J gave up 4 bases, with 17 bases separating them. The CDR3 covers 15 residues.

With regard to this clonotype: This could be a read error, since a much larger clone is one nucleotide away. The CDR3 nucleotides read TGCGCCAGCAGCGGGGGACTAGCTTTCACAGATACGCATTATTTT. As protein: CASSGGLAFTDTHYF. The chain employs TRBV5-1 and TRBJ2-3, with TRBD2 matching 9 bases. CDR1 is SGHRS and CDR2 is YFSETQ in the germline V gene. The CDR3 is 15 amino acids.

There are a few counts of this clonotype. The CDR3 coding sequence is TGTGCCAGCAGCCACGCCTTAGCGGGAGGACCTATCGAAGGGTTCTTC. Translation gives CASSHALAGGPIEGFF. The chain employs TRBV4-2 and TRBJ2-1; the match to TRBD2 covers 10 bases. This CDR3 comprises 16 residues. Trimming removed 3 bases from V and 15 bases from J; junction bases left unmatched: 17. Per germline, CDR1 LGHNA and CDR2 YNFKEQ.

This sequence joins TRBV18 and TRBJ2-3; D uncertain. Per germline, CDR1 KGHSH and CDR2 LQKENI. V gave up 2 bases and J gave up 0 bases, with 9 bases separating them. The CDR3 totals 15 residues. The CDR3 sequence: CASSPLQTSTDTQYF. CDR3 bases: TGTGCCAGCTCACCATTACAGACTAGCACAGATACGCAGTATTTT.

This clonotype has ten or more counts. V and J are TRBV29-1 and TRBJ2-7; 9 bases agree with TRBD1. V gave up 3 bases and J gave up 3 bases; unmatched junction bases: 3. CDR3 length: 13 residues. Germline CDR1 reads SQVTM; CDR2 reads ANQGSEA. CDR3 sequence (DNA): TGCAGCGTTGAGGGGACAGGGAACTACGAGCAGTACTTC. Its protein is CSVEGTGNYEQYF.

In this sample, this clonotype turned up many times. The rearrangement joins TRBV12-3 or TRBV12-4 to TRBJ1-2; D possibly corresponds to TRBD1 (6 bases). The CDR3 contains 13 residues. The V gene lost 6 bases and the J gene lost 7 bases, with 15 bases spanning the gap. CDR3 DNA: TGTGCCAGCAGCCTCCTGGGGGGCTCTGGCTACACCTTC. Translation: CASSLLGGSGYTF.

This chain connects TRBV20-1 to TRBJ2-7; 11 nucleotides align to TRBD2. Germline V lookup: CDR1 DFQATT, CDR2 SNEGSKA (reference sequence). The CDR3 contains 17 residues. J lost 5 bases, V lost 1 base, and 13 bases had no gene match. This CDR3 is CSARGVSGRALGNEQYF. DNA of the CDR3: TGCAGTGCTAGAGGGGTTAGCGGGAGGGCCTTGGGCAACGAGCAGTACTTC.

This clonotype was counted ten times or more. The rearrangement links TRBV20-1 to TRBJ2-1, with D perhaps TRBD2 (5 bases). This CDR3 contains 14 residues. Trimming shortened V by 1 base and J by 8 bases, and 15 bases separated the two germline ends. Germline CDR1 DFQATT, CDR2 SNEGSKA (reference sequence). The DNA for the CDR3 is TGCAGTGCTAGAGTTCTAGCCCGTTTCGATGAGCAGTTCTTC. It yields the protein CSARVLARFDEQFF.

The chain combines TRBV24-1 with TRBJ2-7, with TRBD1 matching over 7 bases. The CDR3 loop spans 13 amino acids. CDR1 and CDR2 (germline): KGHDR, SFDVKD. Germline trimming cut 1 base from V and 7 bases from J; bases unmatched to any gene: 3. The CDR3 loop is CATSDLQGREQYF. The CDR3 DNA is TGTGCCACCAGTGATTTACAGGGGCGAGAGCAGTACTTC.

The gene calls are TRBV5-1 and TRBJ2-1, with D perhaps matching TRBD2 (5 bases). The V end was cut by 1 base, the J end by 8 bases, with 10 bases between. CDR3 length equals 13 residues. CDR1 and CDR2 (germline): SGHRS, YFSETQ. The CDR3 coding sequence is TGCGCCAGCAGCTTGCAACGGGATGATGAGCAGTTCTTC. It yields the protein CASSLQRDDEQFF.

The V and J genes are TRBV29-1 and TRBJ2-7; 7 positions match TRBD1. Germline V gives CDR1 SQVTM, CDR2 ANQGSEA. The CDR3 is made up of 13 amino acids. The V segment lost 5 bases and the J segment 2 bases; nucleotides outside the gene matches: 6. The CDR3 DNA reads TGCAGCGTTCGACAGGGCCTAGCCTACGAGCAGTACTTC. Translating gives CSVRQGLAYEQYF.

This clonotype showed up many times. The V and J genes are TRBV7-2 and TRBJ2-2; D is uncertain. The CDR3 extends over 16 amino acids. Germline values: CDR1 SGHTA, CDR2 FQGNSA. The V and J ends lost 5 bases and 7 bases respectively, with 20 bases between them. CDR3: CASSPEWGRESGELFF. The CDR3 DNA reads as TGTGCCAGCAGCCCCGAGTGGGGAAGGGAAAGCGGGGAGCTGTTTTTT.

The chain uses TRBV11-2 and TRBJ2-1, with a weak D call TRBD2 (6 bases). CDR1 SGHAT and CDR2 FQNNGV come from the germline V gene. The ends were cut back, 7 bases at V and 7 bases at J, with 17 bases in the middle. This CDR3 comprises 14 residues. CDR3 nucleotide sequence: TGTGCCAGCACGACTAGGGAGTTCTGGAATGAGCAGTTCTTC. Translating it yields CASTTREFWNEQFF.

This clonotype was observed a handful of times. The J gene is TRBJ2-2, the V gene TRBV18; a possible D gene is TRBD2 (6 bases). The CDR3 is 16 residues long. Germline CDR1 reads KGHSH; CDR2 reads LQKENI. V was clipped by 2 bases and J by 0 bases, with 10 bases between them. CDR3 nucleotide sequence: TGTGCCAGCTCACCAGAGGGCGGGACGAACACCGGGGAGCTGTTTTTT. This translates into CASSPEGGTNTGELFF. The full variable domain, its missing parts supplied by reference TRBV18 and TRBJ2-2, is NAGVMQNPRHLVRRRGQEARLRCSPMKGHSHVYWYRQLPEEGLKFMVYLQKENIIDESGMPKERFSAEFPKEGPSILRIQQVVRGDSAAYFCASSPEGGTNTGELFFGEGSRLTVL.

V usage is TRBV2 and J usage is TRBJ2-5; 7 bases match TRBD2. Germline CDR1 and CDR2: SNHLY and FYNNEI. V gave up 6 bases and J gave up 1 base; unmatched junction bases: 5. The CDR3 extends over 14 amino acids. The CDR3, as DNA: TGTGCCAGCAGGCGGGACTATACCCAAGAGACCCAGTACTTC. It translates to CASRRDYTQETQYF.